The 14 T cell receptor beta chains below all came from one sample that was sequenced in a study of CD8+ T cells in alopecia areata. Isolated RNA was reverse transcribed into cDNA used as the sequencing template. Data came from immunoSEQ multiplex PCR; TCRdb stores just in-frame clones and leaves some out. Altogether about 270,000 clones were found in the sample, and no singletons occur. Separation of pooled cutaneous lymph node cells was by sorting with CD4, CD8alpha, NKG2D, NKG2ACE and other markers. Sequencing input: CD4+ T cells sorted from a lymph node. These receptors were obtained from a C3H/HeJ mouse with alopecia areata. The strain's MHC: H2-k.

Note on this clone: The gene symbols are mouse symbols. CDR3 sequence reads: CASSTDRGNNSPLYF. Partial CDR3 DNA: TGTGCCAGCAGTACGGACAGGGGGAATAATTCGCCC. The rearrangement joins TRBV19 to TRBJ1-6, with 10 bases fitting TRBD1. The CDR3 extends 3 residues past the end of the read, so its final part is completed from the germline J gene. TRBJ1-6 is known as an ORF, though its function is uncertain. The CDR3 sequence is 15 residues long. The J segment lost 5 bases and the V segment lost 3 bases, leaving 2 bases of the junction unmatched. The germline V gene has CDR1 FNHDT and CDR2 SITEND (reference sequence).

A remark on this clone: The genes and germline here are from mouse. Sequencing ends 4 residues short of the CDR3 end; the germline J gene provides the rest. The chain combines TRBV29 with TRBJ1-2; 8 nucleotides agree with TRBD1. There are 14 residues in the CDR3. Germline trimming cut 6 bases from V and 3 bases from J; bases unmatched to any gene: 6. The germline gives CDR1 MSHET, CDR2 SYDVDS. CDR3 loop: CASRIRGRDSDYTF. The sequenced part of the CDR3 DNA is TGTGCTAGCAGGATCAGGGGGCGGGACTCC.

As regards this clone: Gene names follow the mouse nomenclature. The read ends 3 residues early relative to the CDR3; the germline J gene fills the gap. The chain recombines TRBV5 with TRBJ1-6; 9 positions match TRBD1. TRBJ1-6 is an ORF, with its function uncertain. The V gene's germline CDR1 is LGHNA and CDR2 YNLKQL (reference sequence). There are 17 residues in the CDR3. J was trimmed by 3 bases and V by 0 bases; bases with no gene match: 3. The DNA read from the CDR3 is TGTGCCAGCAGCCAAGATGGGGACAGGGACTATAATTCGCCC. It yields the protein CASSQDGDRDYNSP. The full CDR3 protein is CASSQDGDRDYNSPLYF.

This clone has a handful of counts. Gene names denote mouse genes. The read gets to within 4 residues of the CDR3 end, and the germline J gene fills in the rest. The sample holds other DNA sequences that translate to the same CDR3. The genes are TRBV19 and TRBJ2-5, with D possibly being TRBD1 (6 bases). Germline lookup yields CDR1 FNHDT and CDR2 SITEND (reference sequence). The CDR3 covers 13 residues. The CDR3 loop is CASSSDRKDTQYF. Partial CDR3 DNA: TGTGCCAGCAGTTCGGACAGAAAAGAC.

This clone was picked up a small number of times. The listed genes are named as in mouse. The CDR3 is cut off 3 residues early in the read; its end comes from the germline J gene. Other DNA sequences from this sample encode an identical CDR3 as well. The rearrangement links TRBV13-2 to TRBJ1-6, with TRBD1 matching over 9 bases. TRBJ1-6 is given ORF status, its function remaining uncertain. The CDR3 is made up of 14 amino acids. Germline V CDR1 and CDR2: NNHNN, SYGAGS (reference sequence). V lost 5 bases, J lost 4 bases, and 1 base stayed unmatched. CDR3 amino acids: CASGDRGYNSPLYF. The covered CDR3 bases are TGTGCCAGCGGGGACAGGGGTTATAATTCGCCC.

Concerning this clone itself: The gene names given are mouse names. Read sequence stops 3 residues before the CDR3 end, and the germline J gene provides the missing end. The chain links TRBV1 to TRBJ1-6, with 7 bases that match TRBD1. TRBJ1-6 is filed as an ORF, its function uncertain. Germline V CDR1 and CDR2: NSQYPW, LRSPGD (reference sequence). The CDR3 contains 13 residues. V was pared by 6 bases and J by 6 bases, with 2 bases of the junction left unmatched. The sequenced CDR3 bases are TGCACCTGCAGGAGGGACAGTAATTCGCCC. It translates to CTCRRDSNSP. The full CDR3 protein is CTCRRDSNSPLYF.

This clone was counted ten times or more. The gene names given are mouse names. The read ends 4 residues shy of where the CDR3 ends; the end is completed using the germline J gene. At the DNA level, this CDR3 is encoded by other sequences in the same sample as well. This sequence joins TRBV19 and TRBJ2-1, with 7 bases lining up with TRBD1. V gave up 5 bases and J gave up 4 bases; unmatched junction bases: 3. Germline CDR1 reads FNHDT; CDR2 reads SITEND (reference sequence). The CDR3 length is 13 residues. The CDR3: CASSRDRYAEQFF. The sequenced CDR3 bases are TGTGCCAGCAGCCGGGACAGATATGCT. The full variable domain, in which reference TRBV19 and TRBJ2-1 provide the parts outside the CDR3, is GGIITQTPKFLIGQEGQKLTLKCQQNFNHDTMYWYRQDSGKGLRLIYYSITENDLQKGDLSEGYDASREKKSSFSLTVTSAQKNEMAVFLCASSRDRYAEQFFGPGTRLTVL.

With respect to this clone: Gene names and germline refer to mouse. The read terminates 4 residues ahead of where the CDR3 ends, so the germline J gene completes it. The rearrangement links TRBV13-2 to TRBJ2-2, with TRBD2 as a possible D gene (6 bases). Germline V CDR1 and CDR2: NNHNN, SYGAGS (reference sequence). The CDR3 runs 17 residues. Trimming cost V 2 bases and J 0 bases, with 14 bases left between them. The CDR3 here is CASGENPGLPNTGQLYF. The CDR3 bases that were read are TGTGCCAGCGGTGAGAACCCGGGACTCCCAAACACCGGG.

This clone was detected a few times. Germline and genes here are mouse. The CDR3 bases that were read are TGTGCCAGCAGCTCCCACTGGGGGCAAGAC. Amino acids: CASSSHWGQD. The full CDR3 sequence reads CASSSHWGQDTQYF. The J gene is TRBJ2-5, the V gene TRBV5; TRBD2 matches at 8 bases. The read terminates 4 residues ahead of where the CDR3 ends, so the germline J gene completes it. V lost 5 bases and J lost 3; bases outside the gene matches: 4. Germline V lookup: CDR1 LGHNA, CDR2 YNLKQL (reference sequence). The CDR3 contains 14 residues.

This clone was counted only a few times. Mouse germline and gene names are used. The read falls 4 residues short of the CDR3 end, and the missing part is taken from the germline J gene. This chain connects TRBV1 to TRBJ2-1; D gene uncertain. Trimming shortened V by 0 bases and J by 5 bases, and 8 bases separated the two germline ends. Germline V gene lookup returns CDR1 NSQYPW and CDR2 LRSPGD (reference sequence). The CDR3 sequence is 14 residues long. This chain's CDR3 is CTCSADLGNAEQFF. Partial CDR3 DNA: TGCACCTGCAGTGCAGATTTGGGTAATGCT. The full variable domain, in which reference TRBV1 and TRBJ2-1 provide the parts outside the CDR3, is VTLLEQNPRWRLVPRGQAVNLRCILKNSQYPWMSWYQQDLQKQLQWLFTLRSPGDKEVKSLPGADYLATRVTDTELRLQVANMSQGRTLYCTCSADLGNAEQFFGPGTRLTVL.

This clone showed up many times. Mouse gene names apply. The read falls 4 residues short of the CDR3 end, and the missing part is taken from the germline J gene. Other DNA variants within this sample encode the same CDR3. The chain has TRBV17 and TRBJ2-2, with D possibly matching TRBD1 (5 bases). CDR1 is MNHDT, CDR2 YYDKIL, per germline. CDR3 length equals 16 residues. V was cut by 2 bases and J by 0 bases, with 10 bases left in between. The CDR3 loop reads CASSRRQGANTGQLYF. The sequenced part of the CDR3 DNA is TGTGCTAGCAGTAGAAGGCAGGGTGCAAACACCGGG.

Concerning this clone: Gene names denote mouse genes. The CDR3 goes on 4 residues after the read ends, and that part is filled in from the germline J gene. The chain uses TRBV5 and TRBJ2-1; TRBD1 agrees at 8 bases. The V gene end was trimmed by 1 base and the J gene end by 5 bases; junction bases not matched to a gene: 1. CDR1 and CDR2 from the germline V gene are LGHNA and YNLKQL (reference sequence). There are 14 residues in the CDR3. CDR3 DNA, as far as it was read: TGTGCCAGCAGCCAAGTACAGGGGGATGCT. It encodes CASSQVQGDA. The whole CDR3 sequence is CASSQVQGDAEQFF.

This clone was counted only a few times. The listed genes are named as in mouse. CDR3 residues: CTCSAGDRSQNTLYF. CDR3 DNA, as far as it was read: TGCACCTGCAGTGCAGGGGACAGAAGTCAAAAC. The V and J genes are TRBV1 and TRBJ2-4; 7 bases map to TRBD1. Coverage ceases 4 residues before the CDR3 finishes, and the germline J gene fills in the end. The V and J ends lost 1 base and 0 bases, in that order; junction bases with no gene match: 1. The CDR3 runs to 15 residues. Per the germline V gene, CDR1 is NSQYPW and CDR2 is LRSPGD (reference sequence).

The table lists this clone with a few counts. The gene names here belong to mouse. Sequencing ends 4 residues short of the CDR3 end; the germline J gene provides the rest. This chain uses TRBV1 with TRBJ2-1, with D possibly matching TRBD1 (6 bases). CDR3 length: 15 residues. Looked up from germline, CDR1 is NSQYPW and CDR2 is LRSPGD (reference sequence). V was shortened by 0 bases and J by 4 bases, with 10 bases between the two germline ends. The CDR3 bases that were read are TGCACCTGCAGTGCAGAAACAGGGTTTTATGCT. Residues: CTCSAETGFYA. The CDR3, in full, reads CTCSAETGFYAEQFF.